The next 31 T cell receptor beta chains were all read from a single sample in a study of T-cell memory formation after mild COVID-19 (dated by TCRdb to 2020 to 2023). The protocol used for the library was 5' RACE. Instrument on record: Illumina NovaSeq 6000. TCRdb reran the public reads through fastp at Q25 and MiXCR, keeping productive beta chains. Entries that share a CDR3 protein sequence are merged under the most common genes and DNA. Recorded for this sample are around 200,000 distinct CDR3 sequences; around 26% of them occurred a single time. The top ten hold 11% of the sample. The sample taken for sequencing was PBMCs or a T cell subset sorted from them (not recorded which). The receptor source for this set is an adult woman who had mild COVID-19 (a few samples of this study predate the infection). The sample titles of this study are shuffled in the database, so cell type and time point are left out; the donor was told from shared clones.

The rearrangement uses TRBV12-3 or TRBV12-4 and TRBJ1-4; D might be TRBD1 (6 bases). The CDR3 covers 14 residues. Trimming removed 0 bases from V and 8 bases from J, with 10 bases in between. CDR3 bases: TGTGCCAGCAGTTTAGCGGGGGGCGGCGAAAAACTGTTTTTT. The encoded protein is CASSLAGGGEKLFF.

This clonotype has more than one count but fewer than ten. This chain uses TRBV4-1 with TRBJ2-1; TRBD2 matches at 10 bases. Germline values: CDR1 MGHRA, CDR2 YSYEKL. Trimming cost V 0 bases and J 7 bases; bases outside gene matches: 9. CDR3 size: 17 residues. CDR3 bases: TGCGCCAGCAGCCAAGATCCCCGGACTAGCGGCTTAAATGAGCAGTTCTTC. Translated, it gives CASSQDPRTSGLNEQFF.

V usage is TRBV20-1 and J usage is TRBJ2-1; either TRBD1 or TRBD2 may supply D (5 bases each). The CDR3 sequence is 16 residues long. In germline, CDR1 is DFQATT, CDR2 SNEGSKA (reference sequence). V shed 2 bases and J shed 4 bases, with 18 bases lying between them. CDR3 sequence reads: CSARPSGSGGYNEQFF. Written as DNA, the CDR3 is TGCAGTGCTAGACCTTCAGGGAGTGGGGGATACAATGAGCAGTTCTTC.

This chain connects TRBV19 to TRBJ1-5; tentatively, D is TRBD1 (5 bases). V shed 10 bases and J shed 1 base, with 11 bases lying between them. CDR1 and CDR2 (germline): LNHDA, SQIVND (reference sequence). This CDR3 region has 13 residues. In DNA, the CDR3 is TGTGCCACCGGGTGGGGGAGCAATCAGCCCCAGCATTTT. Protein: CATGWGSNQPQHF.

V and J are TRBV6-2 or TRBV6-3 and TRBJ2-7; 7 nucleotides agree with TRBD2. The CDR3 runs to 15 residues. Per the germline V gene, CDR1 is MNHEY and CDR2 is SVGEGT. J was trimmed by 2 bases and V by 4 bases; bases with no gene match: 8. This CDR3 reads CASSLRGRAPYEQYF. DNA of the CDR3: TGTGCCAGCAGTTTACGAGGGAGGGCCCCCTACGAGCAGTACTTC.

This clonotype was seen a few times. The chain recombines TRBV7-2 with TRBJ1-4; perhaps TRBD1 as D (5 bases). The V end was cut by 4 bases, the J end by 3 bases, with 12 bases between. This CDR3 region has 15 residues. Germline V gene sequence: CDR1 SGHTA, CDR2 FQGNSA. CDR3 sequence reads: CASSSGGSANEKLFF. As DNA, the CDR3 is TGTGCCAGCAGCTCCGGGGGTTCGGCTAATGAAAAACTGTTTTTT.

This rearrangement joins TRBV25-1 to TRBJ2-1; 7 bases map to TRBD2. Germline V lookup: CDR1 MGHDK, CDR2 SYGVNS. The CDR3 totals 14 residues. V lost 6 bases and J lost 7; bases outside the gene matches: 9. DNA of the CDR3: TGTGCCAGCAGGACCGGGACTACCCTAAATGAGCAGTTCTTC. Protein sequence: CASRTGTTLNEQFF.

This clonotype was observed once. The V gene is TRBV5-6, the J gene TRBJ2-3; D ambiguous. Trimming pared 2 bases from V and 1 base from J, leaving 8 bases between. The CDR3 consists of 14 residues. CDR1 is SGHDT and CDR2 is YYEEEE in the germline V gene. In DNA, the CDR3 is TGTGCCAGCAGCTTCGGACCCCGCACAGATACGCAGTATTTT. As protein: CASSFGPRTDTQYF.

The chain joins TRBV7-9 to TRBJ2-3; no firm D call. V was shortened by 4 bases and J by 6 bases, with 11 bases between the two germline ends. The V gene's germline CDR1 is SEHNR and CDR2 FQNEAQ (reference sequence). The CDR3 is 13 amino acids. The CDR3 nucleotides read TGTGCCAGCAGCTATACACTTCAGGATACGCAGTATTTT. Amino acids: CASSYTLQDTQYF.

Worth noting for this clonotype: The junction departs from germline at one end; a sequencing error may be responsible. V is TRBV20-1 and J is TRBJ2-7; 11 nucleotides line up with TRBD2. This CDR3 spans 15 amino acids. Germline CDR1 and CDR2: DFQATT and SNEGSKA (reference sequence). CDR3: CSARVSGRGSYEQYF. DNA for the CDR3: TGCAGTGCGAGAGTTAGCGGGAGGGGGTCCTACGAGCAGTACTTC.

The rearrangement uses TRBV5-1 and TRBJ2-6, with a weak D call TRBD1 (5 bases). CDR1 and CDR2 from the germline V gene are SGHRS and YFSETQ. V was shortened by 10 bases and J by 1 base, with 18 bases between the two germline ends. The CDR3 has 16 residues. CDR3 nucleotide sequence: TGCGCCTCTAGGCAGGCAGGGATGTCTGGGGCCAACGTCCTGACTTTC. This sequence encodes CASRQAGMSGANVLTF.

This chain links TRBV5-1 with TRBJ1-1; 8 bases agree with TRBD1. V lost 4 bases, J lost 6 bases, and 2 bases stayed unmatched. CDR3 size: 12 residues. Per germline, CDR1 SGHRS and CDR2 YFSETQ. The CDR3 sequence is CASSGQGAEAFF. In nucleotides, the CDR3 is TGCGCCAGCAGCGGACAGGGAGCTGAAGCTTTCTTT.

The chain uses TRBV11-3 and TRBJ2-4; 13 bases fit TRBD2. The trim removed 0 bases at V and 3 bases at J, leaving 5 bases unmatched. CDR3 length: 18 residues. Germline CDR1 and CDR2: SGHNT and YENEEA. DNA of the CDR3: TGTGCCAGCAGCTTAGATTTGCGGACTAGCGGGAGCAAAAACATTCAGTACTTC. Residues: CASSLDLRTSGSKNIQYF.

This clonotype appeared a few times. The V and J genes are TRBV5-4 and TRBJ2-1, with 12 bases fitting TRBD2. Germline V gives CDR1 SGHNT, CDR2 YYREEE (reference sequence). V was pared by 4 bases and J by 7 bases, with 15 bases of the junction left unmatched. This CDR3 spans 18 amino acids. For the CDR3, the DNA is TGTGCCAGCAGCCATGCCCTTCTAGCGGGAGGGCCGGAAAATGAGCAGTTCTTC. As protein: CASSHALLAGGPENEQFF.

The V gene is TRBV30, the J gene TRBJ1-2, with 9 nucleotides matching TRBD1. The CDR3 contains 14 residues. CDR1 and CDR2 (germline): GTSNPN, SVGIG (reference sequence). The V segment lost 5 bases and the J segment 8 bases; nucleotides outside the gene matches: 12. CDR3 nucleotide sequence: TGTGCCTGGCGTAACTCGGGACAGGGTGACGGCTACACCTTC. It codes for CAWRNSGQGDGYTF.

The chain employs TRBV6-5 and TRBJ2-3; D may match TRBD1 or TRBD2 (5 bases each). From germline, CDR1 is MNHEY and CDR2 SVGAGI. V lost 6 bases and J lost 2, with 12 bases in between. This CDR3 is built from 14 residues. This CDR3 reads CASRWGSHTDTQYF. The CDR3 DNA reads TGTGCCAGCAGATGGGGGAGCCACACAGATACGCAGTATTTT.

V gene TRBV2 combines with J gene TRBJ1-3, with D possibly being TRBD1 (5 bases). Trimming stripped 6 bases from V and 2 bases from J, with 8 bases between. Germline lookup yields CDR1 SNHLY and CDR2 FYNNEI. This CDR3 has 13 amino acids. CDR3 amino acids: CASRQGPGNTIYF. As DNA, the CDR3 is TGTGCCAGCAGGCAGGGCCCTGGAAACACCATATATTTT.

This chain links TRBV30 with TRBJ1-1; D is unclear. V was clipped by 3 bases and J by 0 bases, with 17 bases between them. The V gene's germline CDR1 is GTSNPN and CDR2 SVGIG (reference sequence). This CDR3 is 16 amino acids long. The CDR3 region is CAWSNNWAGVNTEAFF. The CDR3 DNA sequence: TGTGCCTGGAGCAATAACTGGGCAGGAGTGAACACTGAAGCTTTCTTT. Supplemented by reference TRBV30 and TRBJ1-1, the full variable domain reads SQTIHQWPATLVQPVGSPLSLECTVEGTSNPNLYWYRQAAGRGLQLLFYSVGIGQISSEVPQNLSASRPQDRQFILSSKKLLLSDSGFYLCAWSNNWAGVNTEAFFGQGTRLTVV.

This CDR3 is CSARGGTENYGYTF. The CDR3, as DNA: TGCAGTGCTAGAGGGGGGACAGAGAACTATGGCTACACCTTC. The rearrangement links TRBV20-1 to TRBJ1-2; 7 bases map to TRBD1. The CDR3 contains 14 residues. V dropped 1 base and J dropped 2; count of bases not matched to a gene: 4. From germline, CDR1 is DFQATT and CDR2 SNEGSKA (reference sequence).

J is TRBJ1-1 and V is TRBV4-1; D is possibly TRBD1 (5 bases). CDR3 size: 14 residues. Germline CDR1 and CDR2: MGHRA and YSYEKL. V lost 1 base to trimming and J lost 7 bases, with 13 bases between them. The CDR3 bases are TGCGCCAGCAGCCAAGGGGCAGGGTTTGGTGAAGCTTTCTTT. Translated, it gives CASSQGAGFGEAFF.

The chain combines TRBV9 with TRBJ2-1, with 14 bases that match TRBD2. The CDR3 length is 16 residues. The V and J ends lost 0 bases and 6 bases, in that order; junction bases with no gene match: 2. The germline CDR1 and CDR2 sequences are SGDLS and YYNGEE. In DNA form, the CDR3 reads TGTGCCAGCAGCGTAGGACTAGCGGGGGGGGCCAATGAGCAGTTCTTC. This codes for CASSVGLAGGANEQFF.

This clonotype was counted at least ten times. The chain combines TRBV7-9 with TRBJ2-3; D perhaps matches TRBD1 (5 bases). Germline-derived CDR1 and CDR2 are SEHNR and FQNEAQ (reference sequence). The CDR3 sequence is 13 residues long. Deletions cut 5 bases from V and 4 bases from J, with 10 bases between. The DNA for the CDR3 is TGTGCCAGCAGCGCGCAGGGTTCAGATACGCAGTATTTT. Protein: CASSAQGSDTQYF.

This clonotype was observed a few times. V gene TRBV18 combines with J gene TRBJ2-5, with D maybe TRBD2 (6 bases). V gave up 0 bases and J gave up 5 bases, with 10 bases separating them. Germline CDR1 is KGHSH and CDR2 is LQKENI. This CDR3 contains 14 residues. The CDR3 sequence is CASSPPPGRETQYF. For the CDR3, the DNA is TGTGCCAGCTCACCACCCCCTGGGAGGGAGACCCAGTACTTC.

This clonotype was counted a few times. V is TRBV6-1 and J is TRBJ1-1; the D is unclear. This CDR3 has 16 residues. The V and J ends lost 3 bases and 0 bases respectively, with 14 bases between them. Germline loops: CDR1 MNHNS, CDR2 SASEGT. The CDR3 DNA is TGTGCCAGCAGTGAGGACGTTGGGCTCATGAACACTGAAGCTTTCTTT. Amino acid sequence: CASSEDVGLMNTEAFF.

The chain combines TRBV5-6 with TRBJ2-7; weak D call: TRBD1 (5 bases). CDR1 and CDR2 from the germline V gene are SGHDT and YYEEEE. This CDR3 comprises 13 residues. The ends were cut back, 2 bases at V and 5 bases at J, with 11 bases in the middle. The CDR3 DNA follows: TGTGCCAGCAGCTTCACAGGAGTCCACGAGCAGTACTTC. Translation: CASSFTGVHEQYF.

The V gene is TRBV6-5, the J gene TRBJ2-2, with D possibly being TRBD1 or TRBD2 (5 bases each). V was trimmed by 8 bases and J by 2 bases, leaving 12 bases between them. The CDR3 runs 14 residues. Germline values: CDR1 MNHEY, CDR2 SVGAGI. The CDR3 bases are TGTGCCAGCCGAGGGGCGGAAAACACCGGGGAGCTGTTTTTT. Its protein product is CASRGAENTGELFF.

The sample holds a few counts of this clonotype. This rearrangement joins TRBV4-3 to TRBJ2-3, with TRBD2 as a possible D gene (7 bases). Per germline, CDR1 LGHNA and CDR2 YSLEER. The germline V and J ends were trimmed by 3 bases and 3 bases, with 10 bases remaining between them. The CDR3 spans 14 residues. The CDR3 reads CASSHRGGTDTQYF. DNA of the CDR3: TGCGCCAGCAGCCATAGGGGGGGGACAGATACGCAGTATTTT.

CDR3 sequence reads: CASSPLAGPTGELFF. CDR3 coding DNA: TGCGCCAGCAGCCCATTAGCGGGCCCCACCGGGGAGCTGTTTTTT. This chain links TRBV5-1 with TRBJ2-2; 7 positions agree with TRBD2. There are 15 residues in the CDR3. The V gene's germline CDR1 is SGHRS and CDR2 YFSETQ. The J segment lost 4 bases and the V segment lost 4 bases, leaving 7 bases of the junction unmatched. Supplemented by reference TRBV5-1 and TRBJ2-2, the full variable domain reads KAGVTQTPRYLIKTRGQQVTLSCSPISGHRSVSWYQQTPGQGLQFLFEYFSETQRNKGNFPGRFSGRQFSNSRSEMNVSTLELGDSALYLCASSPLAGPTGELFFGEGSRLTVL.

This clonotype was observed many times. The V and J genes are TRBV5-1 and TRBJ2-5; 7 bases align to TRBD1. This CDR3 region has 15 residues. Trimming removed 4 bases from V and 4 bases from J; junction bases left unmatched: 10. Germline V gene data show CDR1 as SGHRS and CDR2 as YFSETQ. In nucleotides, the CDR3 is TGCGCCAGCAGCGTGAAAAGACAGGGACGAGAGACCCAGTACTTC. As protein: CASSVKRQGRETQYF.

V gene TRBV7-8 combines with J gene TRBJ2-5; 7 positions agree with TRBD2. The V segment lost 1 base and the J segment 5 bases; nucleotides outside the gene matches: 10. Germline lookup yields CDR1 SGHVS and CDR2 FQNEAQ. The CDR3 loop spans 16 amino acids. CDR3 bases: TGTGCCAGCAGCTTAGGGTTGCGGGAGAGTATGGAGACCCAGTACTTC. Translated: CASSLGLRESMETQYF.

The V gene is TRBV7-2, the J gene TRBJ2-7; D remains ambiguous. The V end lost 3 bases, the J end lost 6 bases, and 9 bases lay between the germline ends. This CDR3 has 12 amino acids. CDR1 SGHTA and CDR2 FQGNSA come from the germline V gene. The CDR3 DNA is TGTGCCAGCAGCTTCGTTAAGGGCGAGCAGTACTTC. Protein product: CASSFVKGEQYF.